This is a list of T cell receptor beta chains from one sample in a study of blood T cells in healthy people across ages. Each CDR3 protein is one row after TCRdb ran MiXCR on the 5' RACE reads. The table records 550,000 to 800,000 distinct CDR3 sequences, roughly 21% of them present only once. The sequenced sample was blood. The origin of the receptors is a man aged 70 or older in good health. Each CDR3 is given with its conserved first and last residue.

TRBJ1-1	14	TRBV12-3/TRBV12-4	CASSSRLMNTEAFF
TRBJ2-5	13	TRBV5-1	CASSSPGVETQYF
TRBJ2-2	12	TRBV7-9	CASSRVDGELFF
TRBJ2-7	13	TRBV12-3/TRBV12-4	CASSVSERSEQYF
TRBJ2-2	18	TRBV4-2	CASSWGLAGGPVGGELFF
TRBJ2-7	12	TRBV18	CASSPGDGEQYF
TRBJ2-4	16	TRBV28	CASSFGQGLAKNIQYF
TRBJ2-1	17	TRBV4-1	CASSLWTSGGTNNEQFF
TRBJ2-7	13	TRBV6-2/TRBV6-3	CASKTGSVGEQYF
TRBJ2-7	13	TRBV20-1	CSASSGASYEQYF
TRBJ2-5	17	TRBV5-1	CASSLRSVAGRGETQYF
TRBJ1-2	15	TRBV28	CASSLVGAADYGYTF
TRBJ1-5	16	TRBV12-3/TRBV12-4	CASSSSAPGTAKPQHF
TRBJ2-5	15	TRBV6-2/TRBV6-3	CASSYGSSDQETQYF
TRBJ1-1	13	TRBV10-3	CAISEGGITEAFF
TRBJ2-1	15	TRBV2	CASSPTSVNNNEQFF
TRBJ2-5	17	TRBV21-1	CASSVMRIAGEQETQYF
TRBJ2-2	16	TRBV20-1	CSAEPALAENTGELFF
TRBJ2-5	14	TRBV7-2	CASSFSPGPETQYF
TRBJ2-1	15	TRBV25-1	CASSVEGAAPREQFF
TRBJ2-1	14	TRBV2	CASRGGNAYNEQFF
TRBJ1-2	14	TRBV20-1	CSAPTGGTNYGYTF
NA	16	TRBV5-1	CASSLAGSGGLYEQYF
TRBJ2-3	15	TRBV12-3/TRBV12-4	CASSFGSTSSDTQYF
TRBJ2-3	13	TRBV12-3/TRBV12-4	CASSRRRSDTQYF
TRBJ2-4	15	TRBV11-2	CASSSPELTKNIQYF
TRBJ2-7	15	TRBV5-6	CASSLMAGVMNEQYF
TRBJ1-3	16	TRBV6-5	CASSRSDRGTGNTIYF
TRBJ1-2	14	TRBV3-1	CASSSRGDAYGYTF
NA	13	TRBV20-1	CSARERLSYEQYF
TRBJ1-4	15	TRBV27	CASSPYPTTNEKLFF
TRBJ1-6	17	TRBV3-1	CASSQDRGGLNNSPLHF
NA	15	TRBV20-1	CSARGSSGPYSEQYF
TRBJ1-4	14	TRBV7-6	CASSSDRVNEKLFF
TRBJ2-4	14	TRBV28	CASSLQVFINIQYF
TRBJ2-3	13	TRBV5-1	CASSRDTQDTQYF
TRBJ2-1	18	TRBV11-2	CASSLSPGTSGRFNEQFF
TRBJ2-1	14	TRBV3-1	CASSAPALYNEQFF
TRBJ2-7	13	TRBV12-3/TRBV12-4	CASSVGRDDEQYF
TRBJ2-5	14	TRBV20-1	CSANLAGDGETQYF
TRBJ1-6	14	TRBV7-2	CASSLSGSNSPLHF
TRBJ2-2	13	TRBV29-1	CSVGNTGDGELFF
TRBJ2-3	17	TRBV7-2	CASSRGWTSFSTDTQYF
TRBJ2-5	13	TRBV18	CASSPPGQTEQYF
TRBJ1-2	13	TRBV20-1	CSAPLGGGNGYTF
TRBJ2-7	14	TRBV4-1	CASSQRGADYEQYF
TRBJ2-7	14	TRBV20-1	CSAFPTSASYEQYF
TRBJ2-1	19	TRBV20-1	CSARDGGVKTSGIYNEQFF
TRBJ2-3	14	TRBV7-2	CASSLFPPADTQYF
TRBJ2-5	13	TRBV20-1	CSASRFSRETQYF
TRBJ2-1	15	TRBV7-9	CASSIPGGSYNEQFF
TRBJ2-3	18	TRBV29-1	CSVEEPLAGGPSTDTQYF
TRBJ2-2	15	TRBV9	CASSLFGSRTGELFF
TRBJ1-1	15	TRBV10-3	CAIRLTGHMNTEAFF
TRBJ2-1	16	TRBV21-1	CASSNTSGYSYNEQFF
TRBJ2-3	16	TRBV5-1	CASSAVPAGGTDTQYF
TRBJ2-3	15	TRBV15	CATSKREGLTDTQYF
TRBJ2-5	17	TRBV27	CASSLRASGQIQETQYF
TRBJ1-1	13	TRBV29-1	CSVSRQANTEAFF